This TCR beta chain was identified during a study of response to subunit inactivated influenza vaccine. Overall study findings and caveats: Few new T cells, the authors suggested, are recruited by each seasonal influenza vaccination.

To note about this clonotype: Its antigen remains unknown.

Via MiXCR, TCRdb re-called the RT-PCR reads, giving one row per CDR3 protein. This table holds approximately 680,000 distinct CDR3 sequences, around a sixth found once. Per the germline V gene, CDR1 is GTSNPN and CDR2 is SVGIG (reference sequence). Trimming stripped 0 bases from V and 10 bases from J, with 13 bases between. CDR3 length: 14 amino acids. V and J are TRBV30 and TRBJ1-6; D gene unclear. The sequences come from PBMCs from blood, collected 11 to 12 days after vaccination. This TCR came from a man in his forties or fifties who received an inactivated influenza vaccine. This chain's CDR3 is CAWSVRGPGSPLHF. The CDR3 coding sequence is TGTGCCTGGAGTGTACGCGGCCCTGGGTCACCCCTCCACTTT.